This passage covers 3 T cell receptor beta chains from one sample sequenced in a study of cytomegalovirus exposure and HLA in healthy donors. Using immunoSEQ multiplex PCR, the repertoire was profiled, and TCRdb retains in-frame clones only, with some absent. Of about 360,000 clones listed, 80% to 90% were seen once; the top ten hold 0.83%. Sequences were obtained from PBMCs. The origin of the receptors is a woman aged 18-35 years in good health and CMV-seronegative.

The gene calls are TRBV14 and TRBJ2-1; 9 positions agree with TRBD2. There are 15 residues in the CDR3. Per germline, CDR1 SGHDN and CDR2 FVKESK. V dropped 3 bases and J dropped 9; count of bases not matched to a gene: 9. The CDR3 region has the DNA TGTGCCAGCAGCCATTCCGCGGGGGGGCTCGTTGAGCAGTTCTTC. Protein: CASSHSAGGLVEQFF.

The CDR3 region is CATEDWVLTF. The CDR3 region has the DNA TGTGCCACCGAGGATTGGGTCCTGACTTTC. The genes are TRBV19 and TRBJ2-6; no firm D call. Germline CDR1 LNHDA, CDR2 SQIVND (reference sequence). This CDR3 has 10 amino acids. V lost 10 bases, J lost 13 bases, and 11 bases lay in between.

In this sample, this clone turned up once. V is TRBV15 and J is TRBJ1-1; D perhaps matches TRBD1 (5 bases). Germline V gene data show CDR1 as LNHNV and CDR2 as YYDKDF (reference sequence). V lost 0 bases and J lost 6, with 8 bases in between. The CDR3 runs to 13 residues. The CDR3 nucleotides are TGTGCCACCAGCAGAGACTGGGGGGCTGAAGCTTTCTTT. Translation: CATSRDWGAEAFF.